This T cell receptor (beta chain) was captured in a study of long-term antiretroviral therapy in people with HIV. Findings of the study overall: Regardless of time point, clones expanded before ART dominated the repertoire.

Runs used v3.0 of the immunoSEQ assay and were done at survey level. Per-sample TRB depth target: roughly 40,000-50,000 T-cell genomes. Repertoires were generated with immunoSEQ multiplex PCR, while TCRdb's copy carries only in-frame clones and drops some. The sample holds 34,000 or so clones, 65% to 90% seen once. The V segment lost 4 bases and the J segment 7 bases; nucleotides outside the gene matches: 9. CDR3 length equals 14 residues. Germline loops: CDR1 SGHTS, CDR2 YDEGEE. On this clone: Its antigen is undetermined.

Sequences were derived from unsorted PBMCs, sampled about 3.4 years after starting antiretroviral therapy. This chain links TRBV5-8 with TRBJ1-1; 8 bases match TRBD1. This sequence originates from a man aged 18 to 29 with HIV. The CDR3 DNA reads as TGTGCCAGCAGCCGACCGGGACAGGTGCTTGAAGCTTTCTTT. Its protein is CASSRPGQVLEAFF.